This T cell receptor (beta chain) was captured by sequencing in a study of cytomegalovirus exposure and HLA in healthy donors. Points from the study as a whole: Most sequenced TCRs were rare (though some public TCRs occurred in many donors).

Only in-frame clones appear in the TCRdb table, and some are missing; sequencing was by immunoSEQ multiplex PCR. The data show 200,000 to 250,000 clones, 83% seen once. This clone was observed a single time. The antigen is unknown. The donors belonged to the approximately 120-subject validation cohort, separate from the approximately 700-subject first cohort. The sample was PBMCs. The source is a woman in her late teens or twenties in good health and CMV-seronegative.

The CDR3 reads CASSLTGLAGNEQFF. The CDR3 DNA is TGTGCCAGCAGTTTGACCGGACTAGCGGGCAATGAGCAGTTCTTC. The chain is built from TRBV27 and TRBJ2-1; TRBD2 matches 11 bases. The CDR3 runs 15 residues. Germline trimming cut 3 bases from V and 6 bases from J; bases unmatched to any gene: 4. CDR1 is MNHEY, CDR2 SMNVEV, per germline (reference sequence).